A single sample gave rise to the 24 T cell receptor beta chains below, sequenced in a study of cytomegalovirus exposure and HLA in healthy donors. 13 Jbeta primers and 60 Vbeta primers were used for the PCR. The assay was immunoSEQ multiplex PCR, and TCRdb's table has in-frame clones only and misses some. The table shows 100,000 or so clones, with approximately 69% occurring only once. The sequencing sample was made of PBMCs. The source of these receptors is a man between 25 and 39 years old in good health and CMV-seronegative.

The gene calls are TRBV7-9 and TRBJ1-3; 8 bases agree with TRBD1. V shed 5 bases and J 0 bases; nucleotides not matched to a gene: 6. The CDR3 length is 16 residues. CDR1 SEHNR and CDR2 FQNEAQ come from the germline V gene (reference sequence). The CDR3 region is CASSLRQGLSGNTIYF. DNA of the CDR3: TGTGCCAGCAGCCTTAGACAGGGGCTCTCTGGAAACACCATATATTTT.

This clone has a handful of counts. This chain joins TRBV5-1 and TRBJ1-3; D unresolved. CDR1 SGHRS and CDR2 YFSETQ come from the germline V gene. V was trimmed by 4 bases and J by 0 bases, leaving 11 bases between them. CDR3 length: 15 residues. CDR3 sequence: CASSPEGSSGNTIYF. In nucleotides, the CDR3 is TGCGCCAGCAGCCCCGAGGGCAGCTCTGGAAACACCATATATTTT. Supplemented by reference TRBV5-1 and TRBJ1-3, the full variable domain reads KAGVTQTPRYLIKTRGQQVTLSCSPISGHRSVSWYQQTPGQGLQFLFEYFSETQRNKGNFPGRFSGRQFSNSRSEMNVSTLELGDSALYLCASSPEGSSGNTIYFGEGSWLTVV.

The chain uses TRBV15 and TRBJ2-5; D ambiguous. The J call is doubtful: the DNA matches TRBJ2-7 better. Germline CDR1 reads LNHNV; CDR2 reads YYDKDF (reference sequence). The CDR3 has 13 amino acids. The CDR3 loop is CATSRARSYEQYF. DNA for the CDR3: TGTGCCACCAGCAGAGCCCGCTCCTACGAGCAGTACTTC.

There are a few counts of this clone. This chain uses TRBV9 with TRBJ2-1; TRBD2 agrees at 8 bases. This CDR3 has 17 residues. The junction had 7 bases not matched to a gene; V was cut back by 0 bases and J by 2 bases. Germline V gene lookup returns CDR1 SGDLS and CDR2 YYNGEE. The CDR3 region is CASSVEIASGPYNEQFF. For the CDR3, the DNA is TGTGCCAGCAGCGTAGAAATTGCTAGCGGGCCCTACAATGAGCAGTTCTTC.

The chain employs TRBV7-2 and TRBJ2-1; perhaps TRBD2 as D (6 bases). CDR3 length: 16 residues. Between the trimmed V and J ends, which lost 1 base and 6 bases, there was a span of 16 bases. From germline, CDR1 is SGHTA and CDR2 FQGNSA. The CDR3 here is CASSLDMASVGNEQFF. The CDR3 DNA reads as TGTGCCAGCAGCTTAGATATGGCTAGCGTCGGCAATGAGCAGTTCTTC.

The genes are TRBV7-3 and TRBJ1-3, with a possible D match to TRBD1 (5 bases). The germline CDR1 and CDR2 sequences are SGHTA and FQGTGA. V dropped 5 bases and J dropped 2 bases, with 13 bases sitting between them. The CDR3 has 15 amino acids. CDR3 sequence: CASSQGAGPGNTIYF. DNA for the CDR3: TGTGCCAGCAGCCAGGGCGCAGGACCTGGAAACACCATATATTTT. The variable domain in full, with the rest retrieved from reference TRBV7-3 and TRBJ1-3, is GAGVSQTPSNKVTEKGKYVELRCDPISGHTALYWYRQSLGQGPEFLIYFQGTGAADDSGLPNDRFFAVRPEGSVSTLKIQRTERGDSAVYLCASSQGAGPGNTIYFGEGSWLTVV.

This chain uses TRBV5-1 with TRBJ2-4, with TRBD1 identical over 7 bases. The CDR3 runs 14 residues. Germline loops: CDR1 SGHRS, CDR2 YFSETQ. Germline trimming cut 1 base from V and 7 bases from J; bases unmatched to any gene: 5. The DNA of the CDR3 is TGCGCCAGCAGCTTGACAGGGGAGACGAACATTCAGTACTTC. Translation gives CASSLTGETNIQYF.

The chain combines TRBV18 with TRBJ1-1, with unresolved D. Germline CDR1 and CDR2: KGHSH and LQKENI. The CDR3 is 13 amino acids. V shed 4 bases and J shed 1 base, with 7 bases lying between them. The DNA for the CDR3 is TGTGCCAGCTCACGAACACAGAACACTGAAGCTTTCTTT. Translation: CASSRTQNTEAFF.

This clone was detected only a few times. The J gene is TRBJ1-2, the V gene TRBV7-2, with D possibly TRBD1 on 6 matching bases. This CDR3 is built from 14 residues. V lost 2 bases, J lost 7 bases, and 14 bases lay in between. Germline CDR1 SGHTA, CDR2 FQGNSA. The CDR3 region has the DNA TGTGCCAGCAGCTTAAGTCCCGGACAGTTTGGCTACACCTTC. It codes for CASSLSPGQFGYTF.

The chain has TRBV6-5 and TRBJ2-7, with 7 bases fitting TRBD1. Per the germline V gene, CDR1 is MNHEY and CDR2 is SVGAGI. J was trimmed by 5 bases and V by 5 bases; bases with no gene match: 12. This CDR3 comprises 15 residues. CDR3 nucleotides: TGTGCCAGCAGTGCTGACAGGGCTCCCTCGAACGAGCAGTACTTC. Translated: CASSADRAPSNEQYF.

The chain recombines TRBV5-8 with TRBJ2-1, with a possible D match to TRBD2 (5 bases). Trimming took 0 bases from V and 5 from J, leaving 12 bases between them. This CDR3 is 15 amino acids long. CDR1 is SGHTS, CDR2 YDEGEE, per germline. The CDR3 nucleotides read TGTGCCAGCAGCTTGGACCCGGGAAAGGACAATGAGCAGTTCTTC. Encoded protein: CASSLDPGKDNEQFF.

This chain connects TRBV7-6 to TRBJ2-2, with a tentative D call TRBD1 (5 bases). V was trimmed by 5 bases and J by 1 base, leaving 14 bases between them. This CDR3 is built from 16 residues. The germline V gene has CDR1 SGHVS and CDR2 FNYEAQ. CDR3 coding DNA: TGTGCCAGCAGCCTCAACGATGGACAGAACACCGGGGAGCTGTTTTTT. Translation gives CASSLNDGQNTGELFF.

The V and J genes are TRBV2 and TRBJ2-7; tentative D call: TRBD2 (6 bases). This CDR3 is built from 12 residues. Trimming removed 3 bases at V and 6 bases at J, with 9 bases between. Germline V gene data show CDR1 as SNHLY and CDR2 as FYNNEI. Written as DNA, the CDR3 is TGTGCCAGCAGTGAGGGGGGTACCGAGCAGTACTTC. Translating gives CASSEGGTEQYF.

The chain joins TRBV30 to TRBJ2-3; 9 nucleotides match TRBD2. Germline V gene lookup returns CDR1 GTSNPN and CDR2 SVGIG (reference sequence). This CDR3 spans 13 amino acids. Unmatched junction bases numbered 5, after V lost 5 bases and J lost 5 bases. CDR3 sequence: CAWAGGDGDTQYF. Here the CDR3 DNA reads TGTGCCTGGGCGGGGGGGGATGGAGATACGCAGTATTTT.

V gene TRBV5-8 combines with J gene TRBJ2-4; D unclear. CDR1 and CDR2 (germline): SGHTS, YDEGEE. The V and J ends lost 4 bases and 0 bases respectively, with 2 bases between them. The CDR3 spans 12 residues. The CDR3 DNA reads TGTGCCAGCAGCCTAGCCAAAAACATTCAGTACTTC. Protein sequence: CASSLAKNIQYF.

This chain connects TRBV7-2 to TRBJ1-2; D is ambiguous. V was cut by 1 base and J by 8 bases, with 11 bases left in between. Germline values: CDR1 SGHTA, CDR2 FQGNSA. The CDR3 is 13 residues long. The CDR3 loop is CASSLDWSGGYTF. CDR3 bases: TGTGCCAGCAGCTTAGACTGGAGCGGAGGCTACACCTTC. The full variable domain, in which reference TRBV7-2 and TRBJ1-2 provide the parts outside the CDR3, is GAGVSQSPSNKVTEKGKDVELRCDPISGHTALYWYRQSLGQGLEFLIYFQGNSAPDKSGLPSDRFSAERTGGSVSTLTIQRTQQEDSAVYLCASSLDWSGGYTFGSGTRLTVV.

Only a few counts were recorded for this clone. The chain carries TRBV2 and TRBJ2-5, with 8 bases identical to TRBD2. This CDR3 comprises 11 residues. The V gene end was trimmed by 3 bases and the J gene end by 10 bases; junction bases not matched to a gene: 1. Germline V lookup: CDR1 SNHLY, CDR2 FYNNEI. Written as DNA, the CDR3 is TGTGCCAGCAGTGACGGGGGGGGCCAGTACTTC. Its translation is CASSDGGGQYF.

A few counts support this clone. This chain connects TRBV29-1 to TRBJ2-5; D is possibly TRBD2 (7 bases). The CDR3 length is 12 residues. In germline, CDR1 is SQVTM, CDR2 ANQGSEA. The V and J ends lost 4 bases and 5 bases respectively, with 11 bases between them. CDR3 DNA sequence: TGCAGCGTTGGAGGGGGAGGGGAGACCCAGTACTTC. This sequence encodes CSVGGGGETQYF.

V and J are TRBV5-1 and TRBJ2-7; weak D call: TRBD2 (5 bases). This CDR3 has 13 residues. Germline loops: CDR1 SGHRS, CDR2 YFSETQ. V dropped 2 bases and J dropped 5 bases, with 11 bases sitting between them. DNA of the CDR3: TGCGCCAGCAGCTTAACCAGTAGCGACGAGCAGTACTTC. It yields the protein CASSLTSSDEQYF.

CDR3: CASSNTGDQPQHF. The CDR3 coding sequence is TGTGCCAGCAGCAATACAGGGGACCAGCCCCAGCATTTT. The chain links TRBV11-3 to TRBJ1-5, with 7 bases identical to TRBD1. CDR3 length: 13 residues. J was trimmed by 7 bases and V by 5 bases; bases with no gene match: 5. CDR1 is SGHNT, CDR2 YENEEA, per germline.

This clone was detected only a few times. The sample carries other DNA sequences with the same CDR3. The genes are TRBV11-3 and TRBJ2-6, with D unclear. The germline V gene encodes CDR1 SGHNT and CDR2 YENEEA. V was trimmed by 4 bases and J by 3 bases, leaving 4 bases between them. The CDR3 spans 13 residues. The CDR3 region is CASSSGGANVLTF. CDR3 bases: TGTGCCAGCAGCTCCGGTGGGGCCAACGTCCTGACTTTC.

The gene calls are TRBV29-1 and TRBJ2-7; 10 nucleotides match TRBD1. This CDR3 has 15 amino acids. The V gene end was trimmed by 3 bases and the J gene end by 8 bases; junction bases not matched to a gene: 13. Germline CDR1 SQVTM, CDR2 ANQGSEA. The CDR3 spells CSVEPPQGQGSQQYF. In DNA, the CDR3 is TGCAGCGTTGAGCCCCCCCAGGGACAGGGGTCTCAGCAGTACTTC.

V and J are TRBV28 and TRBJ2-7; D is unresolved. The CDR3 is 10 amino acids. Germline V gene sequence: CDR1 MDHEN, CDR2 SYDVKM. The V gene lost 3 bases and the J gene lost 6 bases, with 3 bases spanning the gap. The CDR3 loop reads CASSFSEQYF. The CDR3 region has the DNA TGTGCCAGCAGTTTCTCCGAGCAGTACTTC.

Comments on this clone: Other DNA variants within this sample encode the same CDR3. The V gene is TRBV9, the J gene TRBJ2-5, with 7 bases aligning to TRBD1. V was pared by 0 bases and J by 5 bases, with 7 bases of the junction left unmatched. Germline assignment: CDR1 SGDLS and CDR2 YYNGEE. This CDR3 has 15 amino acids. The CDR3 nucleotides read TGTGCCAGCAGCGTAGCTGGAACAGGGGAGGAGACCCAGTACTTC. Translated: CASSVAGTGEETQYF.